The subject of this entry is one T cell receptor beta chain. Mismatch with germline at one junction end may stem from a read error. Single viable CD3+CD4+CD8-CD45RO+ cells were sorted as the memory CD4+ T cells. In the authors' methods: Out-of-frame sequences were removed, leaving around 2,000,000 distinct TCRbeta sequences. Measured with immunoSEQ multiplex PCR; TCRdb has only the in-frame clones, and not every one. That table is the source of V, J and clone size, and D and trimming were worked out from the DNA. The data show 55,000 or so clones, more than 70% seen once. The sample comes from a study of memory CD4+ T cells and cytomegalovirus serostatus. About the study: Of the healthy Belgian adults, 9 were CMV seropositive and fewer than 30 seronegative.

This CDR3 has 15 residues. The chain joins TRBV5-3 to TRBJ1-5; no firm D call. TRBV5-3 falls under the ORF class, with uncertain function. The receptor's source is an adult in good health and CMV-seropositive. The sequencing sample was made of memory CD4+ T cells from blood. CDR3 in amino acids: CASSLAPDSNQPQHF. In DNA form, the CDR3 reads TGTGCCAGCAGCTTGGCGCCGGATAGCAATCAGCCCCAGCATTTT.